This T cell receptor (beta chain) was captured in a study of PD-1 blockade in classical Hodgkin lymphoma. The germline CDR1 and CDR2 sequences are SGHRS and YFSETQ. The CDR3 has 17 residues. V shed 4 bases and J 2 bases; nucleotides not matched to a gene: 13. Time point indicated: newly diagnosed, previously untreated cHL patient sample. Sequencing was performed with immunoSEQ multiplex PCR; in TCRdb, only in-frame clones are kept and a portion is missing. Altogether tens of thousands of clones are present, around 90% being singletons, with the ten largest covering over 4%. The sequenced sample consisted of peripheral blood mononuclear cells (PBMCs). This sequence was found in a human donor with classical Hodgkin lymphoma. The chain links TRBV5-1 to TRBJ2-5, with TRBD2 identical over 8 bases. Here the CDR3 reads CASSRSEVAGPQETQYF. CDR3 DNA sequence: TGCGCCAGCAGCCGCTCCGAGGTAGCGGGGCCGCAAGAGACCCAGTACTTC. The complete variable domain, with remaining parts taken from reference TRBV5-1 and TRBJ2-5, reads KAGVTQTPRYLIKTRGQQVTLSCSPISGHRSVSWYQQTPGQGLQFLFEYFSETQRNKGNFPGRFSGRQFSNSRSEMNVSTLELGDSALYLCASSRSEVAGPQETQYFGPGTRLLVL.